The 8 T cell receptor beta chains reported below all come from one sample, sequenced in a study of CD8 T cells in ankylosing spondylitis. Study-wide points: Ankylosing spondylitis blood seemed to carry a telltale TCR beta motif made of fewer than 10 highly homologous variants.

The antigens of these receptors remain unknown. One entry per CDR3 protein, called by TCRdb with MiXCR from the 5' RACE reads. The repertoire has approximately 300,000 distinct CDR3 sequences, 6.5% to 10% of them found once; the top ten carry more than 14%. Sequences were obtained from blood, either unsorted or a sorted T cell fraction (not recorded which). The receptor source for this set is a male donor with ankylosing spondylitis.

DNA for the CDR3: TGTGCCAGCAACCCTGGGCAGGGCTTTCGTCAGCCCCAGCATTTT. Amino acid sequence: CASNPGQGFRQPQHF. This chain connects TRBV12-3 or TRBV12-4 to TRBJ1-5; maybe TRBD1 (5 bases). The CDR3 contains 15 residues. Trimming cost V 7 bases and J 6 bases, with 19 bases left between them.

The chain combines TRBV6-1 with TRBJ2-3, with TRBD2 matching 11 bases. After removal of 7 bases from V and 2 bases from J, the junction contained 5 bases not matched to a gene. Germline values: CDR1 MNHNS, CDR2 SASEGT. The CDR3 is 15 amino acids. CDR3 nucleotide sequence: TGTGCCAGCAACGGACTAGCGGGCTACACAGATACGCAGTATTTT. Encoded protein: CASNGLAGYTDTQYF.

The CDR3, as DNA: TGCAGCGTTGGAGGCGATAGCAATCAGCCCCAGCATTTT. It is translated as CSVGGDSNQPQHF. This rearrangement joins TRBV29-1 to TRBJ1-5; D is unclear. CDR3 length equals 13 residues. The V gene's germline CDR1 is SQVTM and CDR2 ANQGSEA. Trimming stripped 4 bases from V and 0 bases from J, with 7 bases between.

This clonotype was found a few times. The V gene is TRBV6-1, the J gene TRBJ2-2, with D possibly TRBD1 on 5 matching bases. The V end was cut by 2 bases, the J end by 6 bases, with 10 bases between. The CDR3 is made up of 14 amino acids. Germline V CDR1 and CDR2: MNHNS, SASEGT. For the CDR3, the DNA is TGTGCCAGCAGTGAACTACAGGTTCCCGGGGAGCTGTTTTTT. Residues: CASSELQVPGELFF.

This clonotype was recorded a few times. The CDR3 protein is CSARRKREGRDEQFF. The DNA for the CDR3 is TGCAGTGCTAGACGCAAGCGGGAGGGCCGGGATGAGCAGTTCTTC. The chain has TRBV20-1 and TRBJ2-1; 10 nucleotides agree with TRBD2. Germline CDR1 and CDR2: DFQATT and SNEGSKA (reference sequence). V gave up 2 bases and J gave up 8 bases; unmatched junction bases: 9. The CDR3 loop spans 15 amino acids.

The chain links TRBV5-1 to TRBJ2-7, with D perhaps TRBD2 (6 bases). Germline loops: CDR1 SGHRS, CDR2 YFSETQ. Deletions cut 0 bases from V and 5 bases from J, with 9 bases between. The CDR3 has 13 residues. CDR3 in DNA: TGCGCCAGCAGCTTGGGGACTATAAACGAGCAGTACTTC. Encoded protein: CASSLGTINEQYF.

This sequence joins TRBV6-5 and TRBJ2-7, with 7 positions matching TRBD2. Germline loops: CDR1 MNHEY, CDR2 SVGAGI. Trimming cost V 7 bases and J 2 bases; bases outside gene matches: 8. There are 14 residues in the CDR3. CDR3 nucleotide sequence: TGTGCCAGCACTTCGAGCGGGACCCCCTACGAGCAGTACTTC. Amino acid sequence: CASTSSGTPYEQYF.

In its sample, this clonotype was seen a few times. The chain recombines TRBV5-6 with TRBJ2-7, with D perhaps matching TRBD1 (7 bases). Germline assignment: CDR1 SGHDT and CDR2 YYEEEE. This CDR3 contains 14 residues. Trimming left V 3 bases short and J 2 bases short, with 12 bases between. The CDR3 nucleotides read TGTGCCAGCAGCTGGGGGGACAGAGCCTACGAGCAGTACTTC. Its translation: CASSWGDRAYEQYF. Combining the CDR3 with reference TRBV5-6 and TRBJ2-7 gives the whole variable domain DAGVTQSPTHLIKTRGQQVTLRCSPKSGHDTVSWYQQALGQGPQFIFQYYEEEERQRGNFPDRFSGHQFPNYSSELNVNALLLGDSALYLCASSWGDRAYEQYFGPGTRLTVT.